A selection of T cell receptor beta chains follows, all from one sample in a study of patients and donors after allogeneic stem cell transplantation. TCRdb itself ran the RT-PCR reads through MiXCR, one entry per CDR3 protein. The sample lists some 7,600 distinct CDR3 sequences; about 9.9% were seen once. What was sequenced was blood, either unsorted or a sorted T cell fraction (not recorded which). Receptor source: a human donor who was either an allogeneic HSCT recipient or a stem cell or donor lymphocyte infusion donor (not recorded which). It is not recorded whose cells these are; they may come from a transplant donor. The CDR3 runs from the conserved cysteine through the conserved F or W. D genes are given only for firm matches. Not all rows give a size; the values are once, few, many and, for expanded clones, a class.

j_call: TRBJ2-1; d_call: TRBD2; v_call: TRBV12-3/TRBV12-4; clone_size: NA; cdr3_nt: TGTGCCACTACGCGGGGGGCTGACAATGAGCAGTTCTTC; cdr3_aa: CATTRGADNEQFF
j_call: TRBJ1-5; d_call: NA; v_call: TRBV3-1; clone_size: NA; cdr3_nt: TGTGCCAGCAGCCTAAATCAGCCCCAGCATTTT; cdr3_aa: CASSLNQPQHF
j_call: TRBJ1-3; d_call: TRBD1; v_call: TRBV6-5; clone_size: medium-sized; cdr3_nt: TGTGCCACCGGCCGGGGACAGGGTATCTCTGGAAACACCATATATTTT; cdr3_aa: CATGRGQGISGNTIYF
j_call: TRBJ2-4; d_call: NA; v_call: TRBV7-2; clone_size: NA; cdr3_nt: TGTGCCAGCAGCTTAGGGCAGGGGGAGGACATTCAGTACTTC; cdr3_aa: CASSLGQGEDIQYF
j_call: TRBJ1-2; d_call: NA; v_call: TRBV6-5; clone_size: NA; cdr3_nt: TGTGCCAGCAGGCCTCGAGCTCTTAACTATGGCTACACCTTC; cdr3_aa: CASRPRALNYGYTF
j_call: TRBJ2-3; d_call: NA; v_call: TRBV6-6; clone_size: once; cdr3_nt: TGTGCCAGCAGTGACACTAGGCCAGATACGCAGTATTTT; cdr3_aa: CASSDTRPDTQYF
j_call: TRBJ1-2; d_call: TRBD1; v_call: TRBV5-1; clone_size: NA; cdr3_nt: TGCGCCAGCAGCCCGGGACAGGAGGTGGATGGCTACACCTTC; cdr3_aa: CASSPGQEVDGYTF
j_call: TRBJ1-4; d_call: TRBD1; v_call: TRBV5-1; clone_size: few; cdr3_nt: TGCGCCAGCAGAGACGACAGGGGGCCTAATGAAAAACTGTTTTTT; cdr3_aa: CASRDDRGPNEKLFF
j_call: TRBJ1-3; d_call: NA; v_call: TRBV12-3/TRBV12-4; clone_size: many; cdr3_nt: TGTGCCAGCAGTTTAGCTCGGGACGGCGTTGCTGGAAACACCATATATTTT; cdr3_aa: CASSLARDGVAGNTIYF
j_call: TRBJ2-7; d_call: NA; v_call: TRBV29-1; clone_size: once; cdr3_nt: TGCAGCGTTATCCAGGGGTCCTACGAGCAGTACTTC; cdr3_aa: CSVIQGSYEQYF
j_call: TRBJ1-4; d_call: NA; v_call: TRBV12-3/TRBV12-4; clone_size: few; cdr3_nt: TGTGCCAGCACTTTTCGTACTAACAATGAAAAACTGTTTTTT; cdr3_aa: CASTFRTNNEKLFF
j_call: TRBJ2-3; d_call: TRBD2; v_call: TRBV3-1; clone_size: NA; cdr3_nt: TGTGCCAGCAGCCTTCTAGCGGGGGGGCGTACATCAACAGATACGCAGTATTTT; cdr3_aa: CASSLLAGGRTSTDTQYF
j_call: TRBJ2-3; d_call: TRBD2; v_call: TRBV11-2; clone_size: many; cdr3_nt: TGTGCCAGCAGCTACGATAGCGGGGGCATCACAGATACGCAGTATTTT; cdr3_aa: CASSYDSGGITDTQYF
j_call: TRBJ2-1; d_call: TRBD1; v_call: TRBV6-1; clone_size: NA; cdr3_nt: TGTGCCATGCAACGACAGGGATCCCACAATGAGCAGTTCTTC; cdr3_aa: CAMQRQGSHNEQFF
j_call: TRBJ2-7; d_call: NA; v_call: TRBV5-1; clone_size: NA; cdr3_nt: TGCGCCAGCAGCATCGGAGATTACGAGCAGTACTTC; cdr3_aa: CASSIGDYEQYF
j_call: TRBJ2-2; d_call: NA; v_call: TRBV20-1; clone_size: NA; cdr3_nt: TGCAGTGCCACTGGTGGGATGAACACCGGGGAGCTGTTTTTT; cdr3_aa: CSATGGMNTGELFF
j_call: TRBJ1-2; d_call: NA; v_call: TRBV6-5; clone_size: many; cdr3_nt: TGTGCCAGCAGTTACTCGGCAGGGAGTGGCTACACCTTC; cdr3_aa: CASSYSAGSGYTF
j_call: TRBJ2-1; d_call: NA; v_call: TRBV6-2/TRBV6-3; clone_size: NA; cdr3_nt: TGTGCCAGCAGTTACCGGGCCCTCTACAATGAGCAGTTCTTC; cdr3_aa: CASSYRALYNEQFF
j_call: TRBJ1-1; d_call: NA; v_call: TRBV7-6; clone_size: medium-sized; cdr3_nt: TGTGCCAGCAGCTTAGACTCGGGGGGCTGGGCTGAAGCTTTCTTT; cdr3_aa: CASSLDSGGWAEAFF
j_call: TRBJ1-6; d_call: NA; v_call: TRBV30; clone_size: many; cdr3_nt: TGTGCCTGGAGTGTCGGGAGCTCCTATAATTCACCCCTCCACTTT; cdr3_aa: CAWSVGSSYNSPLHF
j_call: TRBJ2-7; d_call: TRBD1; v_call: TRBV6-6; clone_size: few; cdr3_nt: TGTGCCAGCAGTCCAATCGCCGGGACAGGGAATGTCGAGCAGTACTTC; cdr3_aa: CASSPIAGTGNVEQYF
j_call: TRBJ2-2; d_call: NA; v_call: TRBV6-5; clone_size: NA; cdr3_nt: TGTGCCAGCAGTTTGGACACCGGGGAGCTGTTTTTT; cdr3_aa: CASSLDTGELFF
j_call: TRBJ2-1; d_call: NA; v_call: TRBV5-1; clone_size: many; cdr3_nt: TGCGCCAGCAGCTTGAGAGGGTCGGGATGGCAGTTCTTC; cdr3_aa: CASSLRGSGWQFF
j_call: TRBJ1-1; d_call: NA; v_call: TRBV18; clone_size: NA; cdr3_nt: TGTGCCAGCTCACCAGGTTTGAACACTGAAGCTTTCTTT; cdr3_aa: CASSPGLNTEAFF
j_call: TRBJ2-7; d_call: NA; v_call: TRBV6-5; clone_size: NA; cdr3_nt: TGTGCCAGCAGTAGATCCGGGACACTGGCTGCCGGCGAGCAGTACTTC; cdr3_aa: CASSRSGTLAAGEQYF
j_call: TRBJ1-5; d_call: NA; v_call: TRBV6-2/TRBV6-3; clone_size: few; cdr3_nt: TGTGCCAGCAGTTACTCTGAGGGTAGGCAGCCCCAGCATTTT; cdr3_aa: CASSYSEGRQPQHF
j_call: TRBJ2-5; d_call: NA; v_call: TRBV9; clone_size: few; cdr3_nt: TGTGCCAGCAGCCCCGGGCTAGCGCATTCGTCAGAGACCCAGTACTTC; cdr3_aa: CASSPGLAHSSETQYF
j_call: TRBJ2-5; d_call: TRBD1; v_call: TRBV2; clone_size: few; cdr3_nt: TGTGCCAGTGGGACAGAAGAGACCCAGTACTTC; cdr3_aa: CASGTEETQYF
j_call: TRBJ2-3; d_call: TRBD2; v_call: TRBV20-1; clone_size: NA; cdr3_nt: TGCAGTGCTACCGTTAGACTAGCGGGGGGAGATACGCAGTATTTT; cdr3_aa: CSATVRLAGGDTQYF
j_call: TRBJ1-3; d_call: NA; v_call: TRBV7-9; clone_size: many; cdr3_nt: TGTGCCAGCACGATCGCAGGGGCTGGAAACACCATATATTTT; cdr3_aa: CASTIAGAGNTIYF